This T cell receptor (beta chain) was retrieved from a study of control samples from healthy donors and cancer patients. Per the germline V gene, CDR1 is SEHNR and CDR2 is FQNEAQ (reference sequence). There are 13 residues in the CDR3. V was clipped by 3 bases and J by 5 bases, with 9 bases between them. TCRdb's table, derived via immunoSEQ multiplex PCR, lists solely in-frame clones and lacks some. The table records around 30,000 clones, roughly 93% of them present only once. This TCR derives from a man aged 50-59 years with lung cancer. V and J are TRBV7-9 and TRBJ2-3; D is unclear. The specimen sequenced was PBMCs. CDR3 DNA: TGTGCCAGCAGCTTTTCCCGGGTAGATACGCAGTATTTT. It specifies CASSFSRVDTQYF.